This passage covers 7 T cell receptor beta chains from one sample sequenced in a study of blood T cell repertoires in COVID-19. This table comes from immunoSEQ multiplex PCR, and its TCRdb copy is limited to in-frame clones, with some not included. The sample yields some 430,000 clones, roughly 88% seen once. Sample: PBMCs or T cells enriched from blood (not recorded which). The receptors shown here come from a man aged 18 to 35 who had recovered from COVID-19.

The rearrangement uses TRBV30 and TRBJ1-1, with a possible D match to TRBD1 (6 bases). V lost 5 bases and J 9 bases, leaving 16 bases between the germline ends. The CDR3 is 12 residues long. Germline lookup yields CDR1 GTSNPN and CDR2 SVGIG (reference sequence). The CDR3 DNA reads TGTGCCTGGTCACCGGGGCAGGGGAAAGCTTTCTTT. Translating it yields CAWSPGQGKAFF.

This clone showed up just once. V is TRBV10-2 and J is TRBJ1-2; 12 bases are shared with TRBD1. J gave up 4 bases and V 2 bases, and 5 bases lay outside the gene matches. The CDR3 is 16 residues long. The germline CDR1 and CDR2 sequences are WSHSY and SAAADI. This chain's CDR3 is CASSEPGQGALYGYTF. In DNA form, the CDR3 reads TGCGCCAGCAGTGAGCCGGGACAGGGGGCACTCTATGGCTACACCTTC.

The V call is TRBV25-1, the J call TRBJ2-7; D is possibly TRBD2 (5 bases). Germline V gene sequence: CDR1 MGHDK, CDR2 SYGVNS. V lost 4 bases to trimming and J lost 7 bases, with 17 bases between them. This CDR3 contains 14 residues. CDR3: CASSGLPDPGEQYF. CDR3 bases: TGTGCCAGCAGTGGTCTACCGGACCCGGGAGAGCAGTACTTC.

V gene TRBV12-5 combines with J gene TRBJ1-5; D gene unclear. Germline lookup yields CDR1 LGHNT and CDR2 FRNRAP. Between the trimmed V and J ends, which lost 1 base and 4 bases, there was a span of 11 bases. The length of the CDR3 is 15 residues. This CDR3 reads CASGLEAGSNQPQHF. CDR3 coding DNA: TGTGCTAGTGGTTTGGAGGCAGGCTCAAATCAGCCCCAGCATTTT.

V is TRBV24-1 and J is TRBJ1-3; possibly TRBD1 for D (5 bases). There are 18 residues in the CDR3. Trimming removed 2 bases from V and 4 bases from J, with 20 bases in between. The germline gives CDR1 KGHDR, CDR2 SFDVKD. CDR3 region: CATSDWGRRIGHGNTIYF. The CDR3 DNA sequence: TGTGCCACCAGTGATTGGGGCAGGCGGATTGGGCACGGAAACACCATATATTTT.

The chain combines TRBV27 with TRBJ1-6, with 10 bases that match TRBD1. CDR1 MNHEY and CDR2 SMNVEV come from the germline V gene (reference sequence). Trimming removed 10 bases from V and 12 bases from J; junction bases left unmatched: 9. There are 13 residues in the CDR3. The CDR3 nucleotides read TGTGCCACAAAGGGACAGGGGATTTTACCCCTCCACTTT. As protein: CATKGQGILPLHF.

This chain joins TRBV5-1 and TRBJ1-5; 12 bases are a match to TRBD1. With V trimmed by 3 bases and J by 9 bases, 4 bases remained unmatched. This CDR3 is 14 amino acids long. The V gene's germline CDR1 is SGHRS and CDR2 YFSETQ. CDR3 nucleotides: TGCGCCAGCAGCTACGGGACAGGGGGCCGGCCCCAGCATTTT. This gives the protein CASSYGTGGRPQHF.